This TCR beta chain derives from a study of blood T cell repertoires in COVID-19 (dated by TCRdb to the early 2020s). In the study overall: ImmuneRACE Cohort 3 recovered participants were defined by two consecutive negative NP/OP PCR tests, healthcare professional clearance, or symptom resolution. The collaborator samples originated in the United States, Italy and Spain and spanned the acute and convalescent phases of COVID-19. The prospective study material was composed of cDNA or gDNA derived from T cells, B-cell-depleted T cells, or PBMCs. Subjects who had been exposed to COVID-19, were actively infected with it, or had recovered from it provided the deeply sampled blood TCRbeta repertoires that made up the dataset. The repertoires were released in a freely available public database meant as a resource for research on the immune response to SARS-CoV-2. Samples were obtained from the ongoing ImmuneRACE study (first 160 participants) and from some 1,300 subjects provided by 6 global collaborators. The sample metadata nearly always contained a de-identified subject ID, COVID-19 status, age in years and sex. Where HLA class I and class II types were available, the types were taken from metadata supplied by the sample provider, not from assay-based typing. Results and caveats for the whole study, not just this receptor: The quantity of clinical and demographic metadata differed by source and by participant and was supplied without curation.

Participants in the prospective study were aged 18 to 89 years, lived in 20 to 25 United States geographic areas, and enrolled through a virtual design. To assign participants to cohorts, the prospective study relied on clinical history that participants themselves reported in a screening survey and a study questionnaire. Mobile phlebotomists in the prospective study collected whole blood, serum and a nasopharyngeal or oropharyngeal swab from every participant. Prospective study participants could optionally give additional blood draws and questionnaires over an approximately 2-month period. Blood samples from the prospective study were shipped frozen or at room temperature prior to DNA extraction. TCRbeta CDR3 regions were amplified from genomic DNA using the immunoSEQ Assay, a bias-controlled multiplex PCR. The source study handled its data this way. Within the assay, amplification of reference gene primers was used to estimate how many nucleated cells each sample contained. To quantify the absolute abundance of each unique TCRbeta CDR3 rearrangement, sequence reads were collapsed and filtered. Productive Simpson clonality was computed per sample as the square root of Simpson's diversity index over productive rearrangements. The source is immuneACCESS, and TCRdb retained only in-frame sequences with V and J called. Part of the clones is not carried over; for the studies checked, unresolved V genes explain less than half of this, and the remainder is unexplained. V and J calls and clone size follow that table, whereas D and trimming were derived from the DNA. In all, the sample holds fewer than 250,000 clones, and around nine tenths of those were seen once. Around 7% of the sample is held by the ten biggest clonotypes.

This clone was seen a single time. The antigen it binds to is not known. Base qualities were left out, and no much larger clone turns up one base away. Trimming takes 4 bases off V and 3 bases off J; junction bases not matched to a gene: 8. The CDR3, cysteine through phenylalanine, is 17 amino acids long. Of the read, only the CDR3 DNA is kept; its 51 bases are in frame from base 1. The germline V gene provides CDR1 KGHSH and CDR2 LQKENI. The chain was built from TRBV18 and TRBJ2-1; 11 junctional bases match TRBD2. The receptor was isolated from a young man in a cohort exposed to, infected with or recovered from COVID-19 (not recorded which). Input material: PBMCs or T cells enriched from blood (not recorded which). The encoded CDR3 is CASSQDVGTSGYNEQFF. The nucleotides read TGTGCCAGCTCACAGGATGTTGGGACTAGCGGCTACAATGAGCAGTTCTTC.